A selection of T cell receptor beta chains follows, all from one sample in a study of a mutant IDH1 vaccine in newly diagnosed glioma. The antigens of these receptors remain unknown. Here immunoSEQ multiplex PCR was the method, and the copy in TCRdb shows in-frame clones only, minus some. The sample consists of 29,000 or so clones, more than 65% of them appearing once. This material consisted of PBMCs, taken from a glioma patient whose treatment included an IDH1 peptide vaccine. The receptors here all came from a man aged 45-65 years with glioma. CDR3s include the opening cysteine and the closing phenylalanine or tryptophan. D genes are given only for firm matches. Not all rows give a size; the values are once, few, many and, for expanded clones, a class.

d_call,j_call,clone_size,v_call,cdr3_aa,cdr3_nt
NA,TRBJ1-5,NA,TRBV7-2,CASSLGAGVGNQPQHF,TGTGCCAGCAGCTTAGGGGCGGGAGTTGGCAATCAGCCCCAGCATTTT
NA,TRBJ1-4,few,TRBV5-4,CASSLALGTNEKLFF,TGTGCCAGCAGCTTGGCCTTGGGTACTAATGAAAAACTGTTTTTT
NA,TRBJ1-1,NA,TRBV13,CASSARAEAFF,TGTGCCAGCAGCGCCCGGGCCGAAGCTTTCTTT
NA,TRBJ2-1,NA,TRBV6-6,CASSYNRFQFF,TGTGCCAGCAGTTACAACAGGTTTCAGTTCTTC
NA,TRBJ2-1,NA,TRBV27,CASSFGGGGDEQFF,TGTGCCAGCAGTTTTGGTGGGGGTGGCGATGAGCAGTTCTTC
TRBD1,TRBJ1-1,few,TRBV5-6,CASSFIGQGNTEAFF,TGTGCCAGCAGCTTCATAGGACAGGGTAACACTGAAGCTTTCTTT
NA,TRBJ1-1,NA,TRBV21-1,CASSRPYRAPQTDWNTEAFF,TGTGCCAGCAGCAGACCTTACAGGGCCCCTCAAACGGATTGGAACACTGAAGCTTTCTTT
NA,TRBJ2-7,few,TRBV4-1,CASSQDLARAYEQYF,TGCGCCAGCAGCCAAGATCTGGCCAGGGCCTACGAGCAGTACTTC
NA,TRBJ2-1,few,TRBV4-2,CASSVERGDNEQFF,TGTGCCAGCAGCGTCGAGAGGGGGGACAATGAGCAGTTCTTC
NA,TRBJ2-3,NA,TRBV25-1,CASSDTGSPPDTQYF,TGTGCCAGCAGTGATACGGGATCCCCGCCAGATACGCAGTATTTT
TRBD1,TRBJ1-1,NA,TRBV7-6,CASSSFPGTGDTEAFF,TGTGCCAGCAGCTCCTTTCCCGGGACAGGGGACACTGAAGCTTTCTTT
TRBD1,TRBJ2-7,once,TRBV5-6,CASSRDRLYEQYF,TGTGCCAGCTCGAGGGACAGACTTTACGAGCAGTACTTC
NA,TRBJ1-3,NA,TRBV7-9,CGDDFGNTIYF,TGTGGGGATGACTTTGGAAACACCATATATTTT
TRBD2,TRBJ2-7,NA,TRBV18,CASSPGTSVSYEQYF,TGTGCCAGCTCCCCCGGGACTAGCGTTTCCTACGAGCAGTACTTC
TRBD2,TRBJ2-5,NA,TRBV6-6,CASRTDKGLAEETQYF,TGTGCCAGCAGAACCGACAAAGGACTAGCTGAAGAGACCCAGTACTTC
NA,TRBJ2-7,NA,TRBV6-1,CASSLFPGEQYF,TGTGCCAGCAGTCTTTTCCCAGGGGAGCAGTACTTC
NA,TRBJ1-3,NA,TRBV5-1,CASSFLGAGNTIYF,TGCGCCAGCTCATTCCTGGGGGCTGGAAACACCATATATTTT
NA,TRBJ1-1,NA,TRBV5-6,CASSAGTSSTEAFF,TGTGCCAGCAGCGCCGGGACGTCGAGCACTGAAGCTTTCTTT
NA,TRBJ2-7,NA,TRBV20-1,CSASQDHEQYF,TGCAGTGCTAGTCAGGACCACGAGCAGTACTTC
NA,TRBJ2-7,NA,TRBV10-3,CAISESSPYEQYF,TGTGCCATCAGTGAGTCGAGTCCCTACGAGCAGTACTTC
TRBD2,TRBJ2-3,NA,TRBV7-3,CASSPLAGSTDTQYF,TGTGCCAGCAGCCCACTAGCGGGGTCCACAGATACGCAGTATTTT
NA,TRBJ2-7,NA,TRBV13,CASSSEGGRTYEQYF,TGTGCCAGCAGCTCCGAGGGGGGGCGGACCTACGAGCAGTACTTC
NA,TRBJ1-5,NA,TRBV2,CASSEFSGGRPQHF,TGTGCCAGCAGTGAATTCTCCGGAGGACGTCCCCAGCATTTT
NA,TRBJ2-4,once,TRBV7-8,CASSLNAGAKDIQYF,TGTGCCAGCAGCTTAAATGCCGGGGCGAAAGACATTCAGTACTTC
NA,TRBJ1-2,few,TRBV15,CATSREEGDGYTF,TGTGCCACCAGCAGAGAGGAAGGGGATGGCTACACCTTC
NA,TRBJ2-1,NA,TRBV5-4,CASSLRGPNEQFF,TGTGCCAGCAGCTTGCGAGGGCCCAATGAGCAGTTCTTC
NA,TRBJ1-2,once,TRBV7-2,CASSLAVDRAAYGYTF,TGTGCCAGCAGCTTAGCGGTGGACAGAGCCGCATATGGCTACACCTTC
NA,TRBJ1-2,NA,TRBV7-2,CASSSSTGYFGYTF,TGTGCCAGCAGCTCAAGCACAGGGTATTTCGGCTACACCTTC
NA,TRBJ2-7,NA,TRBV28,CASTAGDEQYF,TGTGCCAGCACCGCCGGGGACGAGCAGTACTTC
NA,TRBJ1-2,NA,TRBV7-2,CASSLVWGQGGYTF,TGTGCCAGCAGCTTAGTCTGGGGGCAGGGGGGCTACACCTTC
NA,TRBJ2-1,NA,TRBV19,CASRADVGEQFF,TGTGCCAGTAGAGCAGATGTCGGTGAGCAGTTCTTC
NA,TRBJ1-4,NA,TRBV4-1,CASSQGDPGGEKLFF,TGCGCCAGCAGCCAAGGGGACCCGGGAGGGGAAAAACTGTTTTTT
NA,TRBJ1-6,NA,TRBV19,CASRRTAVNNSPLHF,TGTGCCAGTAGAAGGACAGCCGTAAATAATTCACCCCTCCACTTT
TRBD1,TRBJ1-1,NA,TRBV5-4,CASSYGTANTEAFF,TGTGCCAGCAGTTACGGGACAGCTAACACTGAAGCTTTCTTT
NA,TRBJ2-7,NA,TRBV19,CASSPRGDFYEQYF,TGTGCCAGTAGTCCGCGAGGGGATTTTTACGAGCAGTACTTC
NA,TRBJ1-1,NA,TRBV5-1,CASSFNMNTEAFF,TGCGCCAGCAGCTTTAACATGAACACTGAAGCTTTCTTT
NA,TRBJ1-1,NA,TRBV7-8,CASTMGGTEAFF,TGTGCCAGCACCATGGGGGGTACTGAAGCTTTCTTT
NA,TRBJ2-3,NA,TRBV10-3,CAISVGTSTDTQYF,TGTGCCATCAGTGTAGGGACTAGCACAGATACGCAGTATTTT
NA,TRBJ1-1,NA,TRBV11-3,CASSSPVGQNTEAFF,TGTGCCAGCAGCAGTCCGGTGGGCCAGAACACTGAAGCTTTCTTT
NA,TRBJ1-1,medium-sized,TRBV2,CASSRDSNTEAFF,TGTGCCAGCAGTCGAGACAGTAACACTGAAGCTTTCTTT
NA,TRBJ2-3,NA,TRBV7-9,CASSLYGRGDTDTQYF,TGTGCCAGCAGCTTATACGGTCGCGGGGACACAGATACGCAGTATTTT
NA,TRBJ2-7,NA,TRBV5-1,CASRLERGEQYF,TGCGCCAGCAGACTCGAAAGGGGTGAGCAGTACTTC
NA,TRBJ1-1,once,TRBV29-1,CSVETGWTEAFF,TGCAGCGTCGAAACAGGATGGACTGAAGCTTTCTTT
NA,TRBJ2-3,NA,TRBV15,CATSRVGDADTQYF,TGTGCCACCAGCAGAGTCGGGGACGCAGATACGCAGTATTTT
TRBD2,TRBJ2-1,NA,TRBV29-1,CSAHRGVDEQFF,TGCAGCGCCCACCGGGGGGTCGATGAGCAGTTCTTC
NA,TRBJ2-7,NA,TRBV7-2,CASSLGALSYEQYF,TGTGCCAGCAGCTTAGGGGCCCTCTCCTACGAGCAGTACTTC
NA,TRBJ1-1,few,TRBV30,CAWSAGLNTEAFF,TGTGCCTGGAGTGCCGGACTTAACACTGAAGCTTTCTTT
TRBD1,TRBJ2-7,NA,TRBV10-3,CASGTGGEQYF,TGTGCCAGTGGGACAGGGGGCGAGCAGTACTTC
NA,TRBJ2-2,NA,TRBV5-1,CASSLERQGTTGELFF,TGCGCCAGCAGCTTAGAACGCCAGGGAACCACCGGGGAGCTGTTTTTT
NA,TRBJ1-1,few,TRBV18,CASSQGTELEAFF,TGTGCCAGCTCCCAAGGGACCGAACTTGAAGCTTTCTTT
NA,TRBJ1-1,NA,TRBV5-5,CASSPDSNTEAFF,TGTGCCAGCAGCCCTGACTCGAACACTGAAGCTTTCTTT
TRBD2,TRBJ2-3,NA,TRBV9,CASSPARGSGRGTDTQYF,TGTGCCAGCAGCCCCGCTCGCGGTAGCGGGAGGGGTACAGATACGCAGTATTTT
TRBD2,TRBJ2-2,NA,TRBV2,CARRRLAGNTGELFF,TGTGCCAGACGACGACTAGCGGGGAACACCGGGGAGCTGTTTTTT
NA,TRBJ2-5,NA,TRBV18,CASSFFGKETQYF,TGTGCCAGCTCATTTTTCGGTAAAGAGACCCAGTACTTC